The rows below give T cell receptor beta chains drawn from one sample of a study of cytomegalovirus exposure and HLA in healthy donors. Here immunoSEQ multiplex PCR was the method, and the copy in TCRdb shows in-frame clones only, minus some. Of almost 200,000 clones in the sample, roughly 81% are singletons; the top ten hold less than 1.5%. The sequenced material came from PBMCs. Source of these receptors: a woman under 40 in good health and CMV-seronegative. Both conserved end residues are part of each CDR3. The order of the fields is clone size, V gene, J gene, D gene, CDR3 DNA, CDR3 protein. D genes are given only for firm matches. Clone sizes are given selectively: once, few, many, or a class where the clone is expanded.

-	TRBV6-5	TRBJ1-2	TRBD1	TGTGCCAGCAGTTACGAAGACAGGGGATATGGCTACACCTTC	CASSYEDRGYGYTF
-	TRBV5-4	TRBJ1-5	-	TGTGCCAGCAGCCAAGGGGGTTCCAATCAGTCCCAGCATTTT	CASSQGGSNQSQHF
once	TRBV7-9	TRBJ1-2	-	TGTGCCAGCAGTCATGACACTAACTATGGCTACACCTTC	CASSHDTNYGYTF
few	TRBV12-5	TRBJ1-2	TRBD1	TGTGCTAGTGGTCACGGGACAGGGAATGGCTACACCTTC	CASGHGTGNGYTF
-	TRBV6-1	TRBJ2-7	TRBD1	TGTGCCAGCAAAGGGACAGGGTTGTACGAGCAGTACTTC	CASKGTGLYEQYF
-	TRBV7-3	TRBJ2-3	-	TGTGCCAGCAGCTCCATCCCCACAGATACGCAGTATTTT	CASSSIPTDTQYF
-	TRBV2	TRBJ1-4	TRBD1	TGTGCCAGCAGGGTACAGGGGGCAACTAATGAAAAACTGTTTTTT	CASRVQGATNEKLFF
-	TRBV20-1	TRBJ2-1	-	TGCAGTGCGCTACTAGCTAATGAGCAGTTCTTC	CSALLANEQFF
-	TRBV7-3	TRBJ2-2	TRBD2	TGTGCCAGCAGCTCCCCGGGACTAGTCTCCACCGGGGAGCTGTTTTTT	CASSSPGLVSTGELFF
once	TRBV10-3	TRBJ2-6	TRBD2	TGTGCCATCGGCGGGACTACTAGCGGGCGCCACTCTGGGGCCAACGTCCTGACTTTC	CAIGGTTSGRHSGANVLTF
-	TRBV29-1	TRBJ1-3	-	TGCAGCGTTGAGGCATTCTCTGGAAACACCATATATTTT	CSVEAFSGNTIYF
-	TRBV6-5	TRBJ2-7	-	TGTGCCAGCAGTGCTAGGGACTCGAGCTCCTACGAGCAGTACTTC	CASSARDSSSYEQYF
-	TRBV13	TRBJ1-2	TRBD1	TGTGCCAGCAGCGCCCCCCTCCGGGACAGGGGTAACTATGGCTACACCTTC	CASSAPLRDRGNYGYTF
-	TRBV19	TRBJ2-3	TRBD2	TGTGCCAGTAGTATCCGTCACCGACTAGCGGGTACTAGCACAGATACGCAGTATTTT	CASSIRHRLAGTSTDTQYF
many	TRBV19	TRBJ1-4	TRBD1	TGTGCCAGCAAGACAGGGGAGGATGGAAAACTGTTTTTT	CASKTGEDGKLFF
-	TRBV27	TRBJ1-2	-	TGTGCCAGCAGTATGGGAACAGGGGGCTACACCTTC	CASSMGTGGYTF
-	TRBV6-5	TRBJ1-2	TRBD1	TGTGCCAGCAGTAAAGGGACAGTCGCTAACTATGGCTACACCTTC	CASSKGTVANYGYTF
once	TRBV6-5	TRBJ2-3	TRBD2	TGTGCCAGCAGTTACGCGGGAGTAGTGGCAAATACGCAGTATTTT	CASSYAGVVANTQYF
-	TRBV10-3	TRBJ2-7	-	TGTGCCATCAGTAGAGACAACTACGAGCAGTACTTC	CAISRDNYEQYF
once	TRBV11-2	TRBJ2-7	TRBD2	TGTGCCAGCAGCCCTCCCGGGGGGGGAAGCTCCTACGAGCAGTACTTC	CASSPPGGGSSYEQYF
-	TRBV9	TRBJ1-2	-	TGTGCCAGCAGCGTAGGGCCCGGGTTACCGAGGGGCTACACCTTC	CASSVGPGLPRGYTF
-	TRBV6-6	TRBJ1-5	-	TGTGCCAGCACTCTACAGGGCGGTAATCAGCCCCAGCATTTT	CASTLQGGNQPQHF
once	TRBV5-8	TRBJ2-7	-	TGTGCCAGCAGCTTGACTTACGAGCAGTACTTC	CASSLTYEQYF
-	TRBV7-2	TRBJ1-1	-	TGTGCCAGCAGCAATCGACAGGAGTCATCTTTCTTT	CASSNRQESSFF
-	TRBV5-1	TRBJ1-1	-	TGCGCCAGCAGCTTGTCCGGGGAAATCAACACTGAAGCTTTCTTT	CASSLSGEINTEAFF
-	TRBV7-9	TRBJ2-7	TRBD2	TGTGCCAGCAGCCCGAGACTAGCGGCATACGAGCAGTACTTC	CASSPRLAAYEQYF
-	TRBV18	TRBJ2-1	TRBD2	TGTGCCAGCTCACCGCGGACTAGCTGGTCCTACAATGAGCAGTTCTTC	CASSPRTSWSYNEQFF
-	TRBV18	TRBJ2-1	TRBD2	TGTGCCAGCTCACCGGCTAGCGGGATTGAGCAGTTCTTC	CASSPASGIEQFF
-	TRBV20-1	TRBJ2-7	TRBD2	TGCAGTGCTAGGGGAGGGTACGAGCAGTACTTC	CSARGGYEQYF
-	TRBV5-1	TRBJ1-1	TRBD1	TGCGCCAGCAGCTCCAACACCGGGACAGAAAACACTGAAGCTTTCTTT	CASSSNTGTENTEAFF
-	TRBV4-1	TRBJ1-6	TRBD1	TGCGCCAGCAGCCAAATCGCACAGGGGTATTCACCCCTCCACTTT	CASSQIAQGYSPLHF